Following are 26 T cell receptor beta chains from one sample sequenced in a study of CD8 T cells in Susac syndrome. With random hexamers, roughly 0.5 to 1 ug RNA was reverse transcribed. TCRdb re-called the immunoSEQ multiplex PCR reads through MiXCR, storing one row per CDR3 protein. The table records 150,000 or so distinct CDR3 sequences, 85% to 95% of them present only once. Sequenced input: CD8+ T cells from PBMCs. These receptors were obtained from a human donor with multiple sclerosis.

This chain links TRBV11-2 with TRBJ1-6; unclear D gene. The CDR3 consists of 14 residues. The germline V and J ends were trimmed by 4 bases and 8 bases, with 12 bases remaining between them. CDR1 is SGHAT, CDR2 FQNNGV, per germline. This chain's CDR3 is CASSSRGMDSPLHF. The CDR3 nucleotides read TGTGCCAGCAGCTCCCGCGGGATGGATTCACCCCTCCACTTT.

The chain links TRBV7-2 to TRBJ2-7; a weak D match, TRBD1 (5 bases). This CDR3 has 13 amino acids. The V gene's germline CDR1 is SGHTA and CDR2 FQGNSA. Deletions cut 0 bases from V and 7 bases from J, with 10 bases between. CDR3 protein: CASSLAPGREQYF. CDR3 nucleotides: TGTGCCAGCAGCTTAGCCCCAGGGCGGGAGCAGTACTTC.

The V and J genes are TRBV28 and TRBJ1-2; 7 bases line up with TRBD1. CDR3 length equals 13 residues. V was pared by 6 bases and J by 8 bases, with 9 bases of the junction left unmatched. Germline values: CDR1 MDHEN, CDR2 SYDVKM. Here the CDR3 DNA reads TGTGCCAGCAGCCCCTGGACAGGATCCGGCTACACCTTC. Translation: CASSPWTGSGYTF.

This chain joins TRBV15 and TRBJ2-1; D not certain. The CDR3 consists of 12 residues. The V end lost 0 bases, the J end lost 9 bases, and 6 bases lay between the germline ends. Germline V gene sequence: CDR1 LNHNV, CDR2 YYDKDF (reference sequence). The chain's CDR3 is CATSRDGVEQFF. The CDR3 DNA reads as TGTGCCACCAGCAGAGATGGGGTTGAGCAGTTCTTC.

This chain connects TRBV7-9 to TRBJ2-1; D gene unclear. The CDR3 is 14 amino acids. The V gene's germline CDR1 is SEHNR and CDR2 FQNEAQ (reference sequence). V dropped 5 bases and J dropped 7 bases, with 15 bases sitting between them. CDR3 sequence: CASSPLLEKNEQFF. CDR3 nucleotide sequence: TGTGCCAGCAGCCCCCTGCTAGAGAAGAATGAGCAGTTCTTC.

The chain is built from TRBV9 and TRBJ2-1; D possibly corresponds to TRBD2 (6 bases). Trimming pared 0 bases from V and 7 bases from J, leaving 11 bases between. The CDR3 length is 14 residues. CDR1 and CDR2 from the germline V gene are SGDLS and YYNGEE. The chain's CDR3 is CASSVVEGLNEQFF. The CDR3 DNA sequence: TGTGCCAGCAGCGTAGTGGAGGGCTTGAATGAGCAGTTCTTC.

CDR3 in DNA: TGCAGCGTTCCGGACAGTGGGGGCAATCAGCCCCAGCATTTT. Translated: CSVPDSGGNQPQHF. The V gene is TRBV29-1, the J gene TRBJ1-5, with D maybe TRBD1 (6 bases). The CDR3 totals 14 residues. Germline V lookup: CDR1 SQVTM, CDR2 ANQGSEA. The V end lost 5 bases, the J end lost 2 bases, and 13 bases lay between the germline ends. Supplemented by reference TRBV29-1 and TRBJ1-5, the full variable domain reads SAVISQKPSRDICQRGTSLTIQCQVDSQVTMMFWYRQQPGQSLTLIATANQGSEATYESGFVIDKFPISRPNLTFSTLTVSNMSPEDSSIYLCSVPDSGGNQPQHFGDGTRLSIL.

The chain joins TRBV5-6 to TRBJ2-7; 10 positions match TRBD1. Unmatched junction bases numbered 6, after V lost 6 bases and J lost 3 bases. The CDR3 is made up of 14 amino acids. CDR1 is SGHDT, CDR2 YYEEEE, per germline. CDR3 loop: CASTPGTGDYEQYF. Written as DNA, the CDR3 is TGTGCCAGCACCCCCGGGACAGGGGACTACGAGCAGTACTTC.

The chain links TRBV7-6 to TRBJ2-7; 8 bases match TRBD1. Trimming removed 6 bases from V and 6 bases from J; junction bases left unmatched: 13. Per the germline V gene, CDR1 is SGHVS and CDR2 is FNYEAQ. This CDR3 comprises 15 residues. The CDR3 DNA sequence: TGTGCCAGCAGGCCCGGGACAGGATCGACGGGCGAGCAGTACTTC. It encodes CASRPGTGSTGEQYF.

This clonotype was observed a single time. V usage is TRBV7-9 and J usage is TRBJ2-1, with D perhaps matching TRBD2 (7 bases). The V gene lost 5 bases and the J gene lost 1 base, with 18 bases spanning the gap. The CDR3 loop spans 17 amino acids. Germline-derived CDR1 and CDR2 are SEHNR and FQNEAQ (reference sequence). This chain's CDR3 is CASSPRGGQSSYNEQFF. The CDR3, as DNA: TGTGCCAGCAGCCCTAGGGGGGGACAATCTTCCTACAATGAGCAGTTCTTC.

The chain links TRBV2 to TRBJ1-4, with TRBD1 matching 9 bases. Germline V lookup: CDR1 SNHLY, CDR2 FYNNEI. V shed 9 bases and J 7 bases; nucleotides not matched to a gene: 9. The CDR3 runs to 14 residues. The CDR3 DNA reads as TGTGCCAGTCTCCGGACAGGGGCGGGTGAAAAACTGTTTTTT. Translation gives CASLRTGAGEKLFF.

The V gene is TRBV20-1, the J gene TRBJ2-3; perhaps TRBD1 as D (5 bases). Trimming removed 0 bases at V and 0 bases at J, with 13 bases between. The CDR3 contains 16 residues. Germline lookup yields CDR1 DFQATT and CDR2 SNEGSKA (reference sequence). The CDR3 protein is CSARDQGYSSTDTQYF. CDR3 bases: TGCAGTGCTAGAGATCAGGGATATTCTAGCACAGATACGCAGTATTTT.

V usage is TRBV2 and J usage is TRBJ2-5; D assignment may be TRBD1 or TRBD2 (5 bases each). The CDR3 is 14 amino acids. Germline V CDR1 and CDR2: SNHLY, FYNNEI. The germline V and J ends were trimmed by 7 bases and 5 bases, with 17 bases remaining between them. CDR3 sequence (DNA): TGTGCCAGCATTCCCGGGACCGAATGGGAGACCCAGTACTTC. Residues: CASIPGTEWETQYF.

The V gene is TRBV30, the J gene TRBJ1-1; a possible D gene is TRBD1 (5 bases). Germline lookup yields CDR1 GTSNPN and CDR2 SVGIG (reference sequence). Trimming stripped 1 base from V and 1 base from J, with 10 bases between. The CDR3 has 14 amino acids. CDR3 DNA: TGTGCCTGGAGTGAGTTGGGGGAGAACACTGAAGCTTTCTTT. Amino acid sequence: CAWSELGENTEAFF.

The chain joins TRBV2 to TRBJ2-7; D gene uncertain. V lost 6 bases and J 4 bases, leaving 25 bases between the germline ends. Germline V CDR1 and CDR2: SNHLY, FYNNEI. The CDR3 length is 17 residues. The CDR3 DNA sequence: TGTGCCAGCAGACGCTCAGCTAGTACTTCCCCCTTTTACGAGCAGTACTTC. It translates to CASRRSASTSPFYEQYF.

This CDR3 is CASSLSPFDSQETQYF. For the CDR3, the DNA is TGTGCCAGCAGTTTATCCCCCTTCGACAGCCAAGAGACCCAGTACTTC. The rearrangement uses TRBV27 and TRBJ2-5, with D possibly TRBD1 on 5 matching bases. This CDR3 region has 16 residues. V dropped 0 bases and J dropped 1 base, with 12 bases sitting between them. Germline V gene data show CDR1 as MNHEY and CDR2 as SMNVEV (reference sequence).

The V gene is TRBV10-3, the J gene TRBJ2-7, with D perhaps TRBD1 (5 bases). There are 16 residues in the CDR3. CDR1 and CDR2 from the germline V gene are ENHRY and SYGVKD. The V gene lost 0 bases and the J gene lost 6 bases, with 18 bases spanning the gap. DNA of the CDR3: TGTGCCATCAGTGAGTCTACAGGCCCTGACCCTGCCGAGCAGTACTTC. Protein sequence: CAISESTGPDPAEQYF.

The chain carries TRBV3-1 and TRBJ2-1; possibly TRBD1 or TRBD2 for D (5 bases each). Germline V lookup: CDR1 LGHDT, CDR2 YNNKEL (reference sequence). Trimming took 0 bases from V and 3 from J, leaving 12 bases between them. CDR3 length: 16 residues. CDR3 nucleotide sequence: TGTGCCAGCAGCCAAGATACGCAGAGGGGCTACAATGAGCAGTTCTTC. Translating it yields CASSQDTQRGYNEQFF.

The chain joins TRBV29-1 to TRBJ2-7; D is tentatively TRBD1 or TRBD2 (7 bases each). Trimming removed 0 bases from V and 0 bases from J, with 21 bases in between. CDR1 is SQVTM, CDR2 ANQGSEA, per germline. The CDR3 loop spans 18 amino acids. This CDR3 reads CSVEDRGATGKSSYEQYF. DNA of the CDR3: TGCAGCGTTGAAGATCGGGGGGCGACAGGGAAAAGCTCCTACGAGCAGTACTTC.

The gene calls are TRBV28 and TRBJ2-3; 8 nucleotides agree with TRBD2. Looked up from germline, CDR1 is MDHEN and CDR2 is SYDVKM. The CDR3 totals 12 residues. The CDR3 sequence: CAAAGGADTQYF. CDR3 DNA sequence: TGTGCAGCGGCGGGAGGCGCAGATACGCAGTATTTT.

The V and J genes are TRBV19 and TRBJ2-7; TRBD1 matches 7 bases. V dropped 9 bases and J dropped 0; count of bases not matched to a gene: 8. The CDR3 has 14 residues. Germline V lookup: CDR1 LNHDA, CDR2 SQIVND (reference sequence). The CDR3 loop is CASSFRDSSYEQYF. The CDR3 DNA is TGTGCCAGCTCCTTTCGGGACAGCTCCTACGAGCAGTACTTC.

This clonotype was observed a single time. The CDR3 region has the DNA TGTGCCAGCCGTGCGAACACCGGGGAGCTGTTTTTT. Encoded protein: CASRANTGELFF. The chain combines TRBV9 with TRBJ2-2; D remains unclear. The germline CDR1 and CDR2 sequences are SGDLS and YYNGEE. This CDR3 region has 12 residues. Trimming stripped 7 bases from V and 0 bases from J, with 4 bases between.

In its sample, this clonotype was seen once. The chain combines TRBV30 with TRBJ2-7, with D maybe TRBD1 (6 bases). The CDR3 loop spans 17 amino acids. Germline CDR1 GTSNPN, CDR2 SVGIG (reference sequence). Trimming removed 3 bases from V and 1 base from J, with 22 bases in between. CDR3 bases: TGTGCCTGGAGCGTTCACACGCTAGACAGGCGTTCCTACGAGCAGTACTTC. This gives the protein CAWSVHTLDRRSYEQYF.

The chain combines TRBV12-3 or TRBV12-4 with TRBJ2-7, with TRBD1 identical over 8 bases. The CDR3 loop spans 12 amino acids. The V gene end was trimmed by 8 bases and the J gene end by 3 bases; junction bases not matched to a gene: 3. The CDR3 bases are TGTGCCAGCGGACAGGGAAACTACGAGCAGTACTTC. Translated: CASGQGNYEQYF.

The rearrangement joins TRBV19 to TRBJ2-1; possible D gene TRBD2, 6 bases. Germline lookup yields CDR1 LNHDA and CDR2 SQIVND (reference sequence). Between the trimmed V and J ends, which lost 2 bases and 6 bases, there was a span of 14 bases. The CDR3 has 15 residues. The CDR3 DNA is TGTGCCAGTAGTATAAAGCGTGGAGGGGTCAATGAGCAGTTCTTC. Residues: CASSIKRGGVNEQFF.

The CDR3 bases are TGTGCCTGGAGTGGACAGGTGATTTTACAGCCCCAGCATTTT. Its translation is CAWSGQVILQPQHF. The V gene is TRBV30, the J gene TRBJ1-5; D is perhaps TRBD1 (6 bases). The V end lost 1 base, the J end lost 7 bases, and 14 bases lay between the germline ends. The CDR3 covers 14 residues. Germline CDR1 GTSNPN, CDR2 SVGIG (reference sequence). The full variable domain, rest sourced from reference TRBV30 and TRBJ1-5, is SQTIHQWPATLVQPVGSPLSLECTVEGTSNPNLYWYRQAAGRGLQLLFYSVGIGQISSEVPQNLSASRPQDRQFILSSKKLLLSDSGFYLCAWSGQVILQPQHFGDGTRLSIL.